One and the same sample provided the 7 T cell receptor beta chains below, sequenced in a study of shared clonotypes between healthy human individuals. Data came from immunoSEQ multiplex PCR; TCRdb stores just in-frame clones and leaves some out. This table holds about 980,000 clones, over 60% found once. Sequencing was performed on memory CD4+ T cells sorted from blood. Subset given: CD45RA-negative fraction. The receptors were gathered from a man aged 18 to 30 in good health.

The chain uses TRBV6-5 and TRBJ2-7, with D possibly being TRBD1 (6 bases). V shed 6 bases and J shed 2 bases, with 14 bases lying between them. The CDR3 is 14 amino acids. The germline CDR1 and CDR2 sequences are MNHEY and SVGAGI. Here the CDR3 reads CASSSGQPPYEQYF. The CDR3 DNA is TGTGCCAGCAGCTCCGGACAGCCGCCCTACGAGCAGTACTTC.

The V call is TRBV5-1, the J call TRBJ1-1, with a possible D match to TRBD1 (5 bases). The V gene's germline CDR1 is SGHRS and CDR2 YFSETQ. Trimming took off 2 bases at V and 1 base at J, with 9 bases between the two ends. This CDR3 spans 14 amino acids. The CDR3 nucleotides are TGCGCCAGCAGCTTTAGGGGAGGGAACACTGAAGCTTTCTTT. It encodes CASSFRGGNTEAFF.

CDR3 nucleotide sequence: TGCGCCAGCAGCCAAGGCCAGGGCTTCAACTATGGCTACACCTTC. This sequence encodes CASSQGQGFNYGYTF. This chain uses TRBV4-1 with TRBJ1-2; weak D call: TRBD1 (5 bases). This CDR3 region has 15 residues. Germline CDR1 and CDR2: MGHRA and YSYEKL. V was cut by 1 base and J by 2 bases, with 11 bases left in between.

The V call is TRBV11-2, the J call TRBJ2-7; tentatively, D is TRBD1 (6 bases). Trimming shortened V by 6 bases and J by 6 bases, and 21 bases separated the two germline ends. Germline V gene data show CDR1 as SGHAT and CDR2 as FQNNGV. This CDR3 is built from 15 residues. CDR3: CASRTTGTRHFEQYF. The CDR3 region has the DNA TGTGCCAGCAGGACTACCGGGACAAGGCATTTCGAGCAGTACTTC.

This chain links TRBV9 with TRBJ2-4, with D perhaps matching TRBD1 (6 bases). The CDR3 covers 14 residues. From germline, CDR1 is SGDLS and CDR2 YYNGEE. Trimming took 4 bases from V and 11 from J, leaving 19 bases between them. The CDR3 DNA reads as TGTGCCAGCAGCTCTTCCCCTGGACAGCTTGTTCAGTACTTC. Its translation is CASSSSPGQLVQYF.

CDR3 loop: CASRQGRDYGYTF. In DNA, the CDR3 is TGTGCCAGCAGACAGGGAAGAGATTATGGCTACACCTTC. The chain joins TRBV6-6 to TRBJ1-2; possibly TRBD1 for D (6 bases). Trimming pared 6 bases from V and 5 bases from J, leaving 13 bases between. The CDR3 has 13 amino acids. Looked up from germline, CDR1 is MNHNY and CDR2 is SVGAGI (reference sequence).

The J gene is TRBJ1-6, the V gene TRBV5-6; tentatively, D is TRBD1 (6 bases). In germline, CDR1 is SGHDT, CDR2 YYEEEE. V lost 4 bases and J lost 10, with 18 bases in between. CDR3 length equals 15 residues. Written as DNA, the CDR3 is TGTGCCAGCAGCCCCACTACAGGGAGTGGGTCACCCCTCCACTTT. Translating gives CASSPTTGSGSPLHF. The full variable domain, its missing parts supplied by reference TRBV5-6 and TRBJ1-6, is DAGVTQSPTHLIKTRGQQVTLRCSPKSGHDTVSWYQQALGQGPQFIFQYYEEEERQRGNFPDRFSGHQFPNYSSELNVNALLLGDSALYLCASSPTTGSGSPLHFGNGTRLTVT.